A single sample gave rise to the 20 T cell receptor beta chains below, sequenced in a study of B cell selection in AIRE deficiency (dated by TCRdb to between 2018 and 2020). For sorting, conventional CD4 T cells were defined as CD4+CD127+ cells. Libraries were constructed by the immunoSEQ multiplex PCR assay. The table was pulled from immuneACCESS by TCRdb, which kept in-frame rearrangements only. Such tables lose some clones; where checked, under half of the loss comes from unresolved V genes, and the rest has no known cause. The table for this sample lists 20,000 to 30,000 clones; about 96% of them were counted only once. Approximately 0.2% of the sample rests with the top ten. Sequencing used CD4+CD127+ conventional T cells sorted from PBMCs. These receptors all come from a human donor in good health.

The V gene is TRBV28, the J gene TRBJ1-2; D is unresolved. Trimming pared 3 bases from V and 3 bases from J, leaving 8 bases between. The germline V gene has CDR1 MDHEN and CDR2 SYDVKM. The CDR3 contains 13 residues. The CDR3 DNA follows: TGTGCCAGCAGTTTTGGTCAGGACTATGGCTACACCTTC. Protein product: CASSFGQDYGYTF.

The chain has TRBV20-1 and TRBJ2-3; no firm D call. The CDR3 consists of 11 residues. CDR1 and CDR2 from the germline V gene are DFQATT and SNEGSKA (reference sequence). V was cut by 7 bases and J by 4 bases, with 9 bases left in between. In DNA, the CDR3 is TGCAGTGGGAGTGACGCAGATACGCAGTATTTT. This gives the protein CSGSDADTQYF.

The chain links TRBV19 to TRBJ2-3; perhaps TRBD1 as D (5 bases). With 1 base removed from V and 6 bases from J, the gap between germline ends came to 8 bases. Germline CDR1 is LNHDA and CDR2 is SQIVND (reference sequence). CDR3 length equals 13 residues. The chain's CDR3 is CASSIGRADTQYF. The CDR3 bases are TGTGCCAGTAGTATAGGCAGGGCGGATACGCAGTATTTT. The full variable domain, with the rest looked up from reference TRBV19 and TRBJ2-3, is DGGITQSPKYLFRKEGQNVTLSCEQNLNHDAMYWYRQDPGQGLRLIYYSQIVNDFQKGDIAEGYSVSREKKESFPLTVTSAQKNPTAFYLCASSIGRADTQYFGPGTRLTVL.

The V and J genes are TRBV11-2 and TRBJ2-1; 12 bases are shared with TRBD2. The V segment lost 4 bases and the J segment 8 bases; nucleotides outside the gene matches: 3. This CDR3 spans 14 amino acids. Germline CDR1 reads SGHAT; CDR2 reads FQNNGV. The CDR3 DNA sequence: TGTGCCAGCAGCTCGACTAGCGGGAGCTATGAGCAGTTCTTC. This codes for CASSSTSGSYEQFF.

This chain's CDR3 is CAAGLTNYNEQFF. CDR3 nucleotide sequence: TGTGCCGCGGGTCTAACAAACTACAATGAGCAGTTCTTC. V and J are TRBV10-3 and TRBJ2-1; maybe TRBD2 (5 bases). Germline V gene sequence: CDR1 ENHRY, CDR2 SYGVKD. Trimming pared 11 bases from V and 3 bases from J, leaving 14 bases between. The CDR3 runs 13 residues.

The chain joins TRBV2 to TRBJ1-2; TRBD1 might be the D (5 bases). Trimming left V 7 bases short and J 3 bases short, with 9 bases between. The CDR3 spans 12 residues. Germline CDR1 SNHLY, CDR2 FYNNEI. CDR3: CASKQDHYGYTF. The DNA for the CDR3 is TGTGCCAGCAAACAGGACCACTATGGCTACACCTTC.

This chain links TRBV7-2 with TRBJ1-6; perhaps TRBD1 as D (5 bases). The V gene's germline CDR1 is SGHTA and CDR2 FQGNSA. Between the trimmed V and J ends, which lost 1 base and 8 bases, there was a span of 9 bases. The CDR3 contains 14 residues. The chain's CDR3 is CASSLVFRDSPLHF. CDR3 coding DNA: TGTGCCAGCAGCTTAGTCTTCAGGGATTCACCCCTCCACTTT.

The rearrangement uses TRBV25-1 and TRBJ1-6, with D possibly being TRBD1 (5 bases). The CDR3 is 15 amino acids. V was trimmed by 2 bases and J by 13 bases, leaving 18 bases between them. Germline CDR1 and CDR2: MGHDK and SYGVNS. The CDR3 loop reads CASSESGAGSSPLHF. DNA of the CDR3: TGTGCCAGCAGTGAAAGTGGTGCAGGGAGTTCGCCCCTCCACTTT.

V gene TRBV28 combines with J gene TRBJ2-4; D is unresolved. Per germline, CDR1 MDHEN and CDR2 SYDVKM. Trimming pared 3 bases from V and 0 bases from J, leaving 12 bases between. This CDR3 spans 16 amino acids. CDR3 in amino acids: CASSFPPSLAKNIQYF. In DNA, the CDR3 is TGTGCCAGCAGTTTCCCTCCGTCCTTAGCCAAAAACATTCAGTACTTC.

The V gene is TRBV5-1, the J gene TRBJ1-1; D is perhaps TRBD1 (6 bases). Germline V gene sequence: CDR1 SGHRS, CDR2 YFSETQ. V lost 4 bases and J lost 2, with 21 bases in between. This CDR3 comprises 17 residues. The CDR3 region is CASSVLVVGARNTEAFF. DNA for the CDR3: TGCGCCAGCAGCGTCCTTGTCGTGGGGGCGCGTAACACTGAAGCTTTCTTT.

The chain links TRBV19 to TRBJ1-6, with 9 bases aligning to TRBD1. The CDR3 totals 15 residues. Germline V gives CDR1 LNHDA, CDR2 SQIVND (reference sequence). V was pared by 5 bases and J by 7 bases, with 6 bases of the junction left unmatched. This CDR3 reads CASSLQGAQNSPLHF. DNA of the CDR3: TGTGCCAGTAGTCTACAGGGGGCGCAGAATTCACCCCTCCACTTT.

The chain combines TRBV5-1 with TRBJ2-5, with 8 positions matching TRBD2. Germline CDR1 and CDR2: SGHRS and YFSETQ. Trimming removed 4 bases from V and 9 bases from J; junction bases left unmatched: 14. The CDR3 is made up of 15 amino acids. CDR3 sequence reads: CASSPSTSAGPAQYF. CDR3 nucleotides: TGCGCCAGCAGCCCCTCGACTAGCGCTGGCCCGGCCCAGTACTTC.

The chain is built from TRBV7-3 and TRBJ2-3; tentatively, D is TRBD2 (5 bases). The germline CDR1 and CDR2 sequences are SGHTA and FQGTGA. There are 17 residues in the CDR3. The germline V and J ends were trimmed by 5 bases and 2 bases, with 20 bases remaining between them. The CDR3 reads CASSPGSYKIITDTQYF. The CDR3, as DNA: TGTGCCAGCAGCCCGGGATCCTATAAAATAATCACAGATACGCAGTATTTT.

V gene TRBV6-5 combines with J gene TRBJ2-7, with 8 bases aligning to TRBD1. Germline-derived CDR1 and CDR2 are MNHEY and SVGAGI. The trim removed 2 bases at V and 2 bases at J, leaving 5 bases unmatched. The CDR3 extends over 15 amino acids. The CDR3 DNA follows: TGTGCCAGCAGTTACACGGGACAGGACCCCTACGAGCAGTACTTC. It yields the protein CASSYTGQDPYEQYF.

The CDR3 reads CASSQLPGLAYEQYF. The CDR3 region has the DNA TGTGCCAGCAGCCAGCTGCCGGGACTAGCTTACGAGCAGTACTTC. V usage is TRBV4-2 and J usage is TRBJ2-7, with 9 bases aligning to TRBD2. The CDR3 spans 15 residues. The V gene's germline CDR1 is LGHNA and CDR2 YNFKEQ. J gave up 4 bases and V 3 bases, and 7 bases lay outside the gene matches.

The chain uses TRBV7-2 and TRBJ2-7, with 8 bases aligning to TRBD2. The length of the CDR3 is 14 residues. In germline, CDR1 is SGHTA, CDR2 FQGNSA. V shed 1 base and J 12 bases; nucleotides not matched to a gene: 11. As DNA, the CDR3 is TGTGCCAGCAGCTTAGAACCCACAGCGGGAGCTCTGTACTTC. It specifies CASSLEPTAGALYF.

This chain uses TRBV27 with TRBJ2-7, with D possibly being TRBD1 or TRBD2 (5 bases each). V was trimmed by 6 bases and J by 1 base, leaving 7 bases between them. The CDR3 spans 12 residues. Germline-derived CDR1 and CDR2 are MNHEY and SMNVEV (reference sequence). For the CDR3, the DNA is TGTGCCAGCAGGGGGGTTTCCTACGAGCAGTACTTC. Translation gives CASRGVSYEQYF.

The chain employs TRBV11-2 and TRBJ2-3; 8 nucleotides align to TRBD2. The V gene end was trimmed by 3 bases and the J gene end by 4 bases; junction bases not matched to a gene: 12. The CDR3 loop spans 17 amino acids. Germline values: CDR1 SGHAT, CDR2 FQNNGV. CDR3 nucleotide sequence: TGTGCCAGCAGCTTCACCTCTGGCGGGAGGCGCGCAGATACGCAGTATTTT. Its translation is CASSFTSGGRRADTQYF.

V usage is TRBV14 and J usage is TRBJ1-3; D not certain. This CDR3 spans 14 amino acids. From germline, CDR1 is SGHDN and CDR2 FVKESK. V was clipped by 4 bases and J by 0 bases, with 7 bases between them. This chain's CDR3 is CASSPQISGNTIYF. The CDR3 DNA follows: TGTGCCAGCAGCCCTCAGATCTCTGGAAACACCATATATTTT.

The chain is built from TRBV28 and TRBJ2-2; 8 bases map to TRBD2. CDR1 and CDR2 (germline): MDHEN, SYDVKM. The ends lost 7 bases at V and 4 bases at J; junction bases unmatched: 14. The CDR3 is 17 amino acids. CDR3 in amino acids: CASNHLLAGGSTGELFF. The CDR3 nucleotides are TGTGCCAGCAACCATCTTCTAGCGGGTGGTTCCACCGGGGAGCTGTTTTTT.